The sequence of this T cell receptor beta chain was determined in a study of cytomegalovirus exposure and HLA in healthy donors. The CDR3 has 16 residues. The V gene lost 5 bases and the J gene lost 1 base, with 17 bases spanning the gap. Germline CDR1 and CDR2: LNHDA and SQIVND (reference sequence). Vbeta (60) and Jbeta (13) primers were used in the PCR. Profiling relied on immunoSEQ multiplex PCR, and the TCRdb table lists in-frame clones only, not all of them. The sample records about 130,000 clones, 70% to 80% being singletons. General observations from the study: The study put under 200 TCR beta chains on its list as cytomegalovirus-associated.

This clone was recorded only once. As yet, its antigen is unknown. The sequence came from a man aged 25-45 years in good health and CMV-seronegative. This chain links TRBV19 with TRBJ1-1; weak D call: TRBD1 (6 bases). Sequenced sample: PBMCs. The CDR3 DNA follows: TGTGCCAGTAGTCGACGACAGGCCCTACCGAACACTGAAGCTTTCTTT. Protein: CASSRRQALPNTEAFF. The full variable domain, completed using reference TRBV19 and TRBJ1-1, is DGGITQSPKYLFRKEGQNVTLSCEQNLNHDAMYWYRQDPGQGLRLIYYSQIVNDFQKGDIAEGYSVSREKKESFPLTVTSAQKNPTAFYLCASSRRQALPNTEAFFGQGTRLTVV.